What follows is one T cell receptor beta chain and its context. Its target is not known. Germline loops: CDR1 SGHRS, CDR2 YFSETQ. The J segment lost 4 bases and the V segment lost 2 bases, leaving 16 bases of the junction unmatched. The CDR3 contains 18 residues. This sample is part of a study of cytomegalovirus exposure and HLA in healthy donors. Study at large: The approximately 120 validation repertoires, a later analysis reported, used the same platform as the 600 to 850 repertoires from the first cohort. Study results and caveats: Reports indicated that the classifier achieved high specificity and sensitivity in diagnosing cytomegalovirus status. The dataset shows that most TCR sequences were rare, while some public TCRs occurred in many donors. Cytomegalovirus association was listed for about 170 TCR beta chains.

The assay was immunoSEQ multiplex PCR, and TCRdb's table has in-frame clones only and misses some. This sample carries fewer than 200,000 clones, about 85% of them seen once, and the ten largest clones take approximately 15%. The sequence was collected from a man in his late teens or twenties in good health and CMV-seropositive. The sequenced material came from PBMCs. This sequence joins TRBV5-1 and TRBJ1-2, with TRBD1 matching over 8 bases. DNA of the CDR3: TGCGCCAGCAGCTTTACCTTTGGACAGGGCTCTGCATCCTATGGCTACACCTTC. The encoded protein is CASSFTFGQGSASYGYTF.